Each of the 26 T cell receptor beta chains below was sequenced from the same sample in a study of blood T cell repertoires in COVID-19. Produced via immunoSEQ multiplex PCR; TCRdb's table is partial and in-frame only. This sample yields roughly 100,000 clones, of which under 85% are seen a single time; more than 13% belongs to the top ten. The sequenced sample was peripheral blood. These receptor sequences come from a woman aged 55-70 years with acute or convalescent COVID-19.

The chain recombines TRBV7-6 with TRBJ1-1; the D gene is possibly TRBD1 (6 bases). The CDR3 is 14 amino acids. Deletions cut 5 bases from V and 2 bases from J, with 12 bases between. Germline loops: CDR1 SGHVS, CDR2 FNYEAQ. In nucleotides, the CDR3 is TGTGCCAGCAGCCCGGCAGGGGCAAACACTGAAGCTTTCTTT. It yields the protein CASSPAGANTEAFF. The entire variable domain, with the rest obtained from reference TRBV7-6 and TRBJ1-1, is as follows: GAGVSQSPRYKVTKRGQDVALRCDPISGHVSLYWYRQALGQGPEFLTYFNYEAQQDKSGLPNDRFSAERPEGSISTLTIQRTEQRDSAMYRCASSPAGANTEAFFGQGTRLTVV.

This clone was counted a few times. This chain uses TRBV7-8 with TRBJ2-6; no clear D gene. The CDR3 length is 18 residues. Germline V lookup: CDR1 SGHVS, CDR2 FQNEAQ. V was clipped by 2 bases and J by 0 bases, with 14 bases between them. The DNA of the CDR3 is TGTGCCAGCAGCTTACGGGTCCTTAAAGACTCTGGGGCCAACGTCCTGACTTTC. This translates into CASSLRVLKDSGANVLTF.

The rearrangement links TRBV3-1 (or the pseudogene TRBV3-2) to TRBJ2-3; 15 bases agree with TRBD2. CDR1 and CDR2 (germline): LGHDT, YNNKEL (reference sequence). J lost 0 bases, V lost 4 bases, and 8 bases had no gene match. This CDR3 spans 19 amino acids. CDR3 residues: CASSPRLGLAGGSTDTQYF. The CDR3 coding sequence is TGTGCCAGCAGCCCTCGATTGGGACTAGCGGGGGGCAGCACAGATACGCAGTATTTT.

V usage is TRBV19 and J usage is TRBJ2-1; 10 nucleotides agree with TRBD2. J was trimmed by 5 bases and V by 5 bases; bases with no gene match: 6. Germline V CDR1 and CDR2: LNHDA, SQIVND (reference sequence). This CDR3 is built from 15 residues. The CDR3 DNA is TGTGCCAGTAGTGAAGGACTAGCGGAGAACAATGAGCAGTTCTTC. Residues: CASSEGLAENNEQFF.

The CDR3 loop is CASSLQAGVVMGNEQFF. CDR3 nucleotide sequence: TGTGCCAGCAGTTTACAGGCGGGAGTAGTCATGGGCAATGAGCAGTTCTTC. The rearrangement links TRBV28 to TRBJ2-1; 7 nucleotides align to TRBD2. CDR1 MDHEN and CDR2 SYDVKM come from the germline V gene. This CDR3 comprises 17 residues. Unmatched junction bases numbered 13, after V lost 2 bases and J lost 6 bases.

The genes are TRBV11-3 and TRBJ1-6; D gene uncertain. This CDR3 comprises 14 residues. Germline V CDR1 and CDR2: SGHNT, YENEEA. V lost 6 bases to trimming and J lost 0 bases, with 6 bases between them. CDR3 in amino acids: CASSFSSYNSPLHF. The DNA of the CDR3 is TGTGCCAGCAGTTTTAGCTCCTATAATTCACCCCTCCACTTT.

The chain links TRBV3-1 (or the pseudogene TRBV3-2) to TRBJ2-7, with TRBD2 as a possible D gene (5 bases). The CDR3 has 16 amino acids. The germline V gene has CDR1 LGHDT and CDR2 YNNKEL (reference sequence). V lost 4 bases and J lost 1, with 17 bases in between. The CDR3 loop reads CASSRQRSGNSYEQYF. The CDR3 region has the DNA TGTGCCAGCAGCCGCCAGAGAAGCGGAAATTCCTACGAGCAGTACTTC.

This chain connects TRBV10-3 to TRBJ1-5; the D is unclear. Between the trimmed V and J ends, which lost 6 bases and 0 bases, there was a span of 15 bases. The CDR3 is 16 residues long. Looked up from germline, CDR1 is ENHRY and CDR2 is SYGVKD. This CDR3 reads CAISAHGINSNQPQHF. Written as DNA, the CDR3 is TGTGCCATCAGCGCGCACGGGATCAATAGCAATCAGCCCCAGCATTTT.

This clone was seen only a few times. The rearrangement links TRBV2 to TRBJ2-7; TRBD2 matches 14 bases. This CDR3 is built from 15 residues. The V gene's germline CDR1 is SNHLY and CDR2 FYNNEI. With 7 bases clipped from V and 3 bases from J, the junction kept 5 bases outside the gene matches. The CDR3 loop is CASKTSGGAFYEQYF. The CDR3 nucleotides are TGTGCCAGCAAGACTAGCGGGGGGGCTTTCTACGAGCAGTACTTC.

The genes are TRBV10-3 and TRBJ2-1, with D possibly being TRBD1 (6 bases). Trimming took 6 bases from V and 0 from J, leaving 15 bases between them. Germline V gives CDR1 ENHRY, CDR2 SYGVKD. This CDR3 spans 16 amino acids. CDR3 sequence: CAIRTNTGNSYNEQFF. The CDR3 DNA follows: TGTGCCATCAGGACTAATACAGGGAACTCCTACAATGAGCAGTTCTTC.

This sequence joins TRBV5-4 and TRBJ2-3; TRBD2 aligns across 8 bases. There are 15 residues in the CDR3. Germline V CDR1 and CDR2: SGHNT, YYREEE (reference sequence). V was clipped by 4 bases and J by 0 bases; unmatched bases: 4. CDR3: CASSTRTSSTDTQYF. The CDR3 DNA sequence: TGTGCCAGCAGCACCAGGACTAGCAGCACAGATACGCAGTATTTT. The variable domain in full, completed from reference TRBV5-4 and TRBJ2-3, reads ETGVTQSPTHLIKTRGQQVTLRCSSQSGHNTVSWYQQALGQGPQFIFQYYREEENGRGNFPPRFSGLQFPNYSSELNVNALELDDSALYLCASSTRTSSTDTQYFGPGTRLTVL.

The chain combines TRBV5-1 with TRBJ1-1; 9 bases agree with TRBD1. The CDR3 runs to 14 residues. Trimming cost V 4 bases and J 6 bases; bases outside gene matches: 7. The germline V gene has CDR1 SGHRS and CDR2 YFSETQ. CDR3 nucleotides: TGCGCCAGCAGCCGGGGACAGGGTCAGGCTGAAGCTTTCTTT. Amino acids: CASSRGQGQAEAFF.

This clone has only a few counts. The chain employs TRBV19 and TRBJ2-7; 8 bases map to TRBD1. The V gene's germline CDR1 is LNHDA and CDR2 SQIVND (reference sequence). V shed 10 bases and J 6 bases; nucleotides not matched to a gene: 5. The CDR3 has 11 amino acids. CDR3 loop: CATGQGFEQYF. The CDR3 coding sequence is TGTGCCACTGGACAGGGTTTCGAGCAGTACTTC. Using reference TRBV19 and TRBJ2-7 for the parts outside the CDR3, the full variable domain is DGGITQSPKYLFRKEGQNVTLSCEQNLNHDAMYWYRQDPGQGLRLIYYSQIVNDFQKGDIAEGYSVSREKKESFPLTVTSAQKNPTAFYLCATGQGFEQYFGPGTRLTVT.

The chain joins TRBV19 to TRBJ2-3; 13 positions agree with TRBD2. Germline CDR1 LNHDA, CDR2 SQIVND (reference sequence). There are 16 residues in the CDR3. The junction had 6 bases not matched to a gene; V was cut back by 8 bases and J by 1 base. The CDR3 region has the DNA TGTGCCAGTGGGGAAGGGACTAGCGGGGGCACAGATACGCAGTATTTT. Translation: CASGEGTSGGTDTQYF.

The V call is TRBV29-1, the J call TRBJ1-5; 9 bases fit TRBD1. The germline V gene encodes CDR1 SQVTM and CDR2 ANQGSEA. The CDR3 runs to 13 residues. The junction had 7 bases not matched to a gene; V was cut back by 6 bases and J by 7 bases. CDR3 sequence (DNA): TGCAGCGTGCTTTGGGACAGGGAACAGCCCCAGCATTTT. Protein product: CSVLWDREQPQHF.

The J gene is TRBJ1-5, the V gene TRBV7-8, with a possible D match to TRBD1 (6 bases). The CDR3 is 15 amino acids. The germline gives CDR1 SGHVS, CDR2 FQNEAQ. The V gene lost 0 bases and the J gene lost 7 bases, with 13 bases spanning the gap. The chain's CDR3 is CASSLAGGEWQPQHF. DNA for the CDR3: TGTGCCAGCAGCTTAGCTGGGGGCGAGTGGCAGCCCCAGCATTTT.

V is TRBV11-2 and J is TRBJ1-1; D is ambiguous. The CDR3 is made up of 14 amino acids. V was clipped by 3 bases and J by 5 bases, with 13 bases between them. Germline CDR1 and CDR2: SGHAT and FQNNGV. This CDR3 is CASSFERSGTEAFF. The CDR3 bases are TGTGCCAGCAGCTTCGAGCGGTCCGGGACTGAAGCTTTCTTT.

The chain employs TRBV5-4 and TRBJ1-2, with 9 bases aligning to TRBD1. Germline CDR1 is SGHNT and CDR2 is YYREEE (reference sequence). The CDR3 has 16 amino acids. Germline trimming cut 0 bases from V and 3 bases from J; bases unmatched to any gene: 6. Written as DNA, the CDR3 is TGTGCCAGCAGCTTGGATAGGACAGGGGCTTACTATGGCTACACCTTC. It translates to CASSLDRTGAYYGYTF.

CDR3 nucleotides: TGTGCCTGGAGTGGGGGGATGACAGGGGTGAACACTGAAGCTTTCTTT. Encoded protein: CAWSGGMTGVNTEAFF. The chain has TRBV30 and TRBJ1-1; 8 positions agree with TRBD1. CDR1 is GTSNPN and CDR2 is SVGIG in the germline V gene (reference sequence). The CDR3 totals 16 residues. J was trimmed by 0 bases and V by 1 base; bases with no gene match: 7. Filled out from reference TRBV30 and TRBJ1-1, the complete variable domain reads SQTIHQWPATLVQPVGSPLSLECTVEGTSNPNLYWYRQAAGRGLQLLFYSVGIGQISSEVPQNLSASRPQDRQFILSSKKLLLSDSGFYLCAWSGGMTGVNTEAFFGQGTRLTVV.

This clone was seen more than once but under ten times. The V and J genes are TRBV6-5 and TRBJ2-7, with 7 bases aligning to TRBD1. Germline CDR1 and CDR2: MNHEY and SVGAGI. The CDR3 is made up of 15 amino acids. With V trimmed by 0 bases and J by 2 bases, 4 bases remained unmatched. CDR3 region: CASSYSWDSTYEQYF. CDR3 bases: TGTGCCAGCAGTTACTCGTGGGACAGCACCTACGAGCAGTACTTC.

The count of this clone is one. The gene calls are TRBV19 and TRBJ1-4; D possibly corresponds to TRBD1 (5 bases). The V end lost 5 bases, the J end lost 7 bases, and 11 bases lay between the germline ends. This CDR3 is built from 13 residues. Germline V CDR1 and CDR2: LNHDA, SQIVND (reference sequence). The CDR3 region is CASSQGLFEKLFF. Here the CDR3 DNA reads TGTGCCAGTAGTCAGGGCTTATTTGAAAAACTGTTTTTT.

The CDR3 bases are TGCGCCAGCAGCTTGGAAGGGGAACCGACAACAGATACGCAGTATTTT. It yields the protein CASSLEGEPTTDTQYF. This chain connects TRBV5-1 to TRBJ2-3, with D maybe TRBD1 (5 bases). This CDR3 comprises 16 residues. Deletions cut 0 bases from V and 3 bases from J, with 14 bases between. Germline CDR1 and CDR2: SGHRS and YFSETQ. The variable domain in full, with the rest retrieved from reference TRBV5-1 and TRBJ2-3, is KAGVTQTPRYLIKTRGQQVTLSCSPISGHRSVSWYQQTPGQGLQFLFEYFSETQRNKGNFPGRFSGRQFSNSRSEMNVSTLELGDSALYLCASSLEGEPTTDTQYFGPGTRLTVL.

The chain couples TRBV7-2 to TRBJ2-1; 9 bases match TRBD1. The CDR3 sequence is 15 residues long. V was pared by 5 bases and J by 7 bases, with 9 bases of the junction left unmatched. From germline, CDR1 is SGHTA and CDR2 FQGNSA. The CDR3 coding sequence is TGTGCCAGCAGCCGGGAACAGGGGGCAGTGAATGAGCAGTTCTTC. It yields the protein CASSREQGAVNEQFF.

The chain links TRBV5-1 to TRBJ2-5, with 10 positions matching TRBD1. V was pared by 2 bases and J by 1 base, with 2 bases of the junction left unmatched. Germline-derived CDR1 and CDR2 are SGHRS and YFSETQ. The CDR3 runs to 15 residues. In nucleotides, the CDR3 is TGCGCCAGCAGCTTTAGGACAGGGGGCCAAGAGACCCAGTACTTC. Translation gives CASSFRTGGQETQYF.

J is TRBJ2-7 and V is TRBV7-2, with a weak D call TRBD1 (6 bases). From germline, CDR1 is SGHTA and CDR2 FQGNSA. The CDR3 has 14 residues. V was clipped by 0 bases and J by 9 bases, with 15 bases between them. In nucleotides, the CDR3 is TGTGCCAGCAGCTTAGCATCCGGACAGACCGTGCAGTACTTC. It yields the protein CASSLASGQTVQYF.

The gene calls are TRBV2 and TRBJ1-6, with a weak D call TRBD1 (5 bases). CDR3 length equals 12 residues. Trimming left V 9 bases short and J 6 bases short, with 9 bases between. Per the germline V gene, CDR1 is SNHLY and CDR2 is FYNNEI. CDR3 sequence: CARQGSNSPLHF. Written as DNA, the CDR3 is TGTGCCAGGCAGGGTAGTAATTCACCCCTCCACTTT.